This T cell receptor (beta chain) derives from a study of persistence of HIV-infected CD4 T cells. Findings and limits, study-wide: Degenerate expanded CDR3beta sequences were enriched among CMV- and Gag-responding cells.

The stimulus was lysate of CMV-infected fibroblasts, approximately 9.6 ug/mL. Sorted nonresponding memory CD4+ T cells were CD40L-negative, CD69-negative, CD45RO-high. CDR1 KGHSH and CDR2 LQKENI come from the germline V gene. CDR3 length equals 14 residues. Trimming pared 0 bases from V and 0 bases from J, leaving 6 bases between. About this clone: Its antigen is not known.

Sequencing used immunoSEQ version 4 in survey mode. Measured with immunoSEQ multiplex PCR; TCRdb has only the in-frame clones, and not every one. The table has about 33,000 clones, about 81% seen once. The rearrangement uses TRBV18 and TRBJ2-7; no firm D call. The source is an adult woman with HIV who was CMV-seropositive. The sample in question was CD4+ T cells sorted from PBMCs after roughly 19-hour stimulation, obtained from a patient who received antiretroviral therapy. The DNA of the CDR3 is TGTGCCAGCTCACCACCGGCCAGCTCCTACGAGCAGTACTTC. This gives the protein CASSPPASSYEQYF. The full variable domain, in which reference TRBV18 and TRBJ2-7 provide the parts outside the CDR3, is NAGVMQNPRHLVRRRGQEARLRCSPMKGHSHVYWYRQLPEEGLKFMVYLQKENIIDESGMPKERFSAEFPKEGPSILRIQQVVRGDSAAYFCASSPPASSYEQYFGPGTRLTVT.